This T cell receptor beta chain was profiled in a study of blood T cells in healthy people across ages. The V gene's germline CDR1 is LNHNV and CDR2 YYDKDF (reference sequence). The V and J ends lost 5 bases and 4 bases respectively, with 20 bases between them. CDR3 size: 16 residues. For this clonotype: As yet, its antigen is unknown.

Sample-barcoded 5' priming and a J-beta primer mix drove a second PCR of roughly 6 to 12 cycles. One entry per CDR3 protein, called by TCRdb with MiXCR from the 5' RACE reads. This sample yields about 780,000 distinct CDR3 sequences, of which about 46% are seen a single time; less than 20% belongs to the top ten. Overall study findings and caveats: Older age went with lower TCR beta diversity per million T cells, in a roughly linear way.

The genes are TRBV15 and TRBJ1-2; D is perhaps TRBD1 (6 bases). Material for sequencing was blood. The TCR sequence derives from an elderly man in good health. The CDR3 bases are TGTGCCACCAGCGAAACGGGACATTTGAGGAGCTATGGCTACACCTTC. It encodes CATSETGHLRSYGYTF.